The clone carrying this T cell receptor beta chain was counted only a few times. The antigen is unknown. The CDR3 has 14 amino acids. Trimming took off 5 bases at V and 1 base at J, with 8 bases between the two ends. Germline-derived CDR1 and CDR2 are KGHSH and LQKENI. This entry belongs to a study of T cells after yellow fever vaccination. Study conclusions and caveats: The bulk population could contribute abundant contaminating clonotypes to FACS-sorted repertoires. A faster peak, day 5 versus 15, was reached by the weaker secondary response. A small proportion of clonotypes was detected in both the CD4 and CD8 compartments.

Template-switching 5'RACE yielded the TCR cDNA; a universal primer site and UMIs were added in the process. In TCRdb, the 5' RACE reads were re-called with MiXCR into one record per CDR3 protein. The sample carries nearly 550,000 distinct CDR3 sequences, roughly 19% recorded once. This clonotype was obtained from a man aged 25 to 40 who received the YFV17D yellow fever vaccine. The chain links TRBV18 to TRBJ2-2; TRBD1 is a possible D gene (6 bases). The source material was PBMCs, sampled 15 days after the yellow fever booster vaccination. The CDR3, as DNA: TGTGCCAGCTCAGGACAGCAGAACACCGGGGAGCTGTTTTTT. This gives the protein CASSGQQNTGELFF.